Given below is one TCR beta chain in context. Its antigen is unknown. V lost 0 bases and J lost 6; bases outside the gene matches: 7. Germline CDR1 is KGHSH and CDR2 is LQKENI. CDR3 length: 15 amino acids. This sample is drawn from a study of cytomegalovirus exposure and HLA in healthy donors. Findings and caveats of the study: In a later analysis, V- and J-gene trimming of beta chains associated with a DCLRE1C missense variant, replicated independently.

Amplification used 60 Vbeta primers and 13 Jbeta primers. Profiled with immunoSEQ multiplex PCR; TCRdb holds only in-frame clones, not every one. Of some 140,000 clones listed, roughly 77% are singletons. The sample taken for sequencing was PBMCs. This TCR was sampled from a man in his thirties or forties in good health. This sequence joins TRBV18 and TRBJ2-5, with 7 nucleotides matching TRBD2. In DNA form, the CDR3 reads TGTGCCAGCTCACCACCGGGCGGGAGCAAAAAGACCCAGTACTTC. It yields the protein CASSPPGGSKKTQYF.